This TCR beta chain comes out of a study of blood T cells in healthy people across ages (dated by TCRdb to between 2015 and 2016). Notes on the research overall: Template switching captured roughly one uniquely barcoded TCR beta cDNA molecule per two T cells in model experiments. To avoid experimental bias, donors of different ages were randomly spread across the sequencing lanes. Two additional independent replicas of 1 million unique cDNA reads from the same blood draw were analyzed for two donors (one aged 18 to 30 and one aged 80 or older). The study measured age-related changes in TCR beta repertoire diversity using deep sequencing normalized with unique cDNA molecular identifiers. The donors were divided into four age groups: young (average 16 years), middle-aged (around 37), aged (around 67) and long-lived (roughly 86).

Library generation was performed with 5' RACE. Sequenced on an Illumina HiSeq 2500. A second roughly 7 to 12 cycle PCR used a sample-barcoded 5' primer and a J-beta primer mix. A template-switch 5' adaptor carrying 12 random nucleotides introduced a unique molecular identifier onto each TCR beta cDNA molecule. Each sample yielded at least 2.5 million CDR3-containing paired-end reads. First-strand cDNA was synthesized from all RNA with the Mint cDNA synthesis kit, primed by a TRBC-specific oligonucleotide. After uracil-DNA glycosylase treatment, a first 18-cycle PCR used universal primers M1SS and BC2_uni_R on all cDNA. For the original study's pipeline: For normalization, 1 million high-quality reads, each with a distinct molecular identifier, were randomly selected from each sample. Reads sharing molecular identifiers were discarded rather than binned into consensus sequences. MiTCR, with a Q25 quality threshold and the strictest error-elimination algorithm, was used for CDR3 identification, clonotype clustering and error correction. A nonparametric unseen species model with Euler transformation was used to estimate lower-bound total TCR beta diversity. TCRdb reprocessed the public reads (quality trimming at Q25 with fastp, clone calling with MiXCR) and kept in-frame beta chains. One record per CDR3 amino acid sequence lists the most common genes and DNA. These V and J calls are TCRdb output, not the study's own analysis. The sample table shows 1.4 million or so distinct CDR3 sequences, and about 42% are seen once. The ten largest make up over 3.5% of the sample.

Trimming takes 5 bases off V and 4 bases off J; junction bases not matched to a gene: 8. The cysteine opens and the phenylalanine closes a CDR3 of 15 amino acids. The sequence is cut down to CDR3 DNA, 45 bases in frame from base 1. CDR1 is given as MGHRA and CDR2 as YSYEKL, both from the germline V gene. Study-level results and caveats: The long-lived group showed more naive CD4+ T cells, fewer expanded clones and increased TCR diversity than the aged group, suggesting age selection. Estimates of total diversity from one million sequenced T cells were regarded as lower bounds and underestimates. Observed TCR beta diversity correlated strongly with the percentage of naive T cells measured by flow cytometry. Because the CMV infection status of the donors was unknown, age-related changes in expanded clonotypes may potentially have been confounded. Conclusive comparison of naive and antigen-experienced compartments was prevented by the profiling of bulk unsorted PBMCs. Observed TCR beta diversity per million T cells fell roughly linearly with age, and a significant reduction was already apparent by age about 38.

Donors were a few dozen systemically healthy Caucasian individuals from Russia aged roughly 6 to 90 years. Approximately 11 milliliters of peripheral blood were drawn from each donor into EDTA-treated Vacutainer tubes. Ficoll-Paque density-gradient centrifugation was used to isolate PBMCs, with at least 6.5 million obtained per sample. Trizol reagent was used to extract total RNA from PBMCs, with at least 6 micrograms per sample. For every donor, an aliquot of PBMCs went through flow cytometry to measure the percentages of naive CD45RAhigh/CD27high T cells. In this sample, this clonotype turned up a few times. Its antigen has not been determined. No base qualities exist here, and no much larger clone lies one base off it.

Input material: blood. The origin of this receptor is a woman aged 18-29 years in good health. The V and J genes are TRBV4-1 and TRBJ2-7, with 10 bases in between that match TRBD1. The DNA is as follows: TGCGCCAGCAGCACATCGACAGGGGGCATTTACGAGCAGTACTTC. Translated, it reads CASSTSTGGIYEQYF.